These T cell receptor beta chains were read from a single sample in a study of blood T cell repertoires in COVID-19. Profiling relied on immunoSEQ multiplex PCR, and the TCRdb table lists in-frame clones only, not all of them. The sample has under 200,000 clones; approximately 86% are singletons. The sample comprised peripheral blood. All receptors come from a man aged 45-65 years with active or convalescent COVID-19. Both conserved end residues are part of each CDR3. A D gene is named only where the DNA matches it firmly. Part of the rows lack a size; the others show once, few, many or a class for expanded clones.

TRBV3-1/TRBV3-2,TRBJ2-3,few,TRBD2,CASSPEGRGGVTDTQYF,TGTGCCAGCAGCCCCGAGGGGCGGGGGGGCGTCACAGATACGCAGTATTTT
TRBV19,TRBJ2-5,-,TRBD2,CASSSSTSGGTIQETQYF,TGTGCCAGTAGCTCATCGACTAGCGGGGGGACCATCCAAGAGACCCAGTACTTC
TRBV5-1,TRBJ2-5,-,TRBD2,CASSLGASGEETQYF,TGCGCCAGCAGCTTGGGGGCTAGCGGAGAAGAGACCCAGTACTTC
TRBV5-1,TRBJ2-7,once,TRBD2,CASSLDGGGVYEQYF,TGCGCCAGCAGCTTGGATGGGGGAGGGGTTTACGAGCAGTACTTC
TRBV15,TRBJ2-2,-,-,CAISSGVNTGELFF,TGTGCCATATCTTCAGGGGTTAACACCGGGGAGCTGTTTTTT
TRBV7-9,TRBJ2-7,-,TRBD2,CASSTRLAGLSSYEQYF,TGTGCCAGCAGCACCCGACTAGCCGGATTGAGCTCCTACGAGCAGTACTTC
TRBV9,TRBJ1-1,-,-,CASSVGRNQAEAFF,TGTGCCAGCAGCGTAGGACGGAACCAGGCTGAAGCTTTCTTT
TRBV19,TRBJ1-5,-,-,CASSNRGRENQPQHF,TGTGCCAGTAGTAACCGCGGGCGGGAGAATCAGCCCCAGCATTTT
TRBV24-1,TRBJ2-1,-,TRBD2,CATADISGRSSYNEQFF,TGTGCCACCGCCGACATTAGCGGGCGGAGCTCCTACAATGAGCAGTTCTTC
TRBV12-3/TRBV12-4,TRBJ1-2,-,-,CASSLVSTEGYTF,TGTGCCAGCAGTTTAGTCTCTACGGAGGGCTACACCTTC
TRBV4-2,TRBJ2-2,-,TRBD2,CASSPQGLARNTGELFF,TGTGCCAGCAGCCCACAGGGACTAGCGAGAAACACCGGGGAGCTGTTTTTT
TRBV6-5,TRBJ2-3,-,-,CASRRPRLTDTQYF,TGTGCCAGCAGACGGCCCAGGTTGACAGATACGCAGTATTTT
TRBV19,TRBJ2-7,-,TRBD1,CASSMGQGAREQYF,TGTGCCAGTAGTATGGGACAGGGGGCTAGGGAGCAGTACTTC
TRBV4-3,TRBJ2-2,once,-,CASSQDWSGTGELFF,TGCGCCAGCAGCCAAGATTGGTCAGGCACCGGGGAGCTGTTTTTT
TRBV7-9,TRBJ2-5,few,TRBD2,CASTIAGGQETQYF,TGTGCCAGCACCATAGCGGGGGGGCAAGAGACCCAGTACTTC
TRBV7-9,TRBJ2-5,-,TRBD2,CASSLGLAKETQYF,TGTGCCAGCAGCTTGGGACTAGCTAAAGAGACCCAGTACTTC
TRBV19,TRBJ2-7,-,-,CASSGIGRTGEQYF,TGTGCCAGTAGTGGCATCGGGAGAACGGGCGAGCAGTACTTC
TRBV30,TRBJ1-6,-,TRBD1,CAWSVQAGGIYNSPLHF,TGTGCCTGGAGTGTACAGGCAGGGGGCATCTATAATTCACCCCTCCACTTT
TRBV7-2,TRBJ2-2,-,TRBD2,CASSLAGAGGLTGELFF,TGTGCCAGCAGCTTAGCGGGAGCGGGGGGGCTCACCGGGGAGCTGTTTTTT
TRBV9,TRBJ2-1,-,TRBD1,CASSVGQGNFNEQFF,TGTGCCAGCAGCGTGGGACAGGGAAATTTCAATGAGCAGTTCTTC
TRBV2,TRBJ2-1,once,-,CASSVGATRDNEQFF,TGTGCCAGCAGTGTGGGCGCTACTCGAGACAATGAGCAGTTCTTC
TRBV27,TRBJ2-7,once,TRBD2,CASSLGPGLAATYEQYF,TGTGCCAGCAGTTTGGGCCCGGGACTAGCGGCCACCTACGAGCAGTACTTC
TRBV5-1,TRBJ2-3,once,TRBD2,CASSWTSGVTDTQYF,TGCGCCAGCAGCTGGACTAGCGGGGTAACAGATACGCAGTATTTT
TRBV5-6,TRBJ1-1,-,-,CASSLGRGNTEAFF,TGTGCCAGCAGCTTGGGGAGGGGGAACACTGAAGCTTTCTTT
TRBV6-5,TRBJ1-2,-,-,CAVWAWGGSNYGYTF,TGTGCCGTTTGGGCCTGGGGGGGGTCTAACTATGGCTACACCTTC
TRBV19,TRBJ2-2,-,-,CASSFAGLISTGELFF,TGTGCCAGTAGTTTCGCGGGACTTATATCCACCGGGGAGCTGTTTTTT
TRBV11-3,TRBJ1-1,-,TRBD1,CASSTRDSENTEAFF,TGTGCCAGCAGCACCCGGGACAGTGAGAACACTGAAGCTTTCTTT
TRBV6-2/TRBV6-3,TRBJ1-1,-,-,CASSWQRSTEAFF,TGTGCCAGCAGTTGGCAGCGATCCACTGAAGCTTTCTTT
TRBV18,TRBJ1-4,-,-,CASSPSFGSGEKLFF,TGTGCCAGCTCACCTTCATTCGGGAGTGGTGAAAAACTGTTTTTT
TRBV25-1,TRBJ2-2,few,TRBD1,CASTPGTGYTGELFF,TGTGCCAGCACCCCCGGGACAGGGTACACCGGGGAGCTGTTTTTT
TRBV28,TRBJ2-2,once,-,CAGADTGELFF,TGTGCCGGAGCCGATACCGGGGAGCTGTTTTTT
TRBV3-1/TRBV3-2,TRBJ2-1,-,-,CASSHRRRNEQFF,TGTGCCAGCAGCCACCGGAGGCGGAATGAGCAGTTCTTC
TRBV9,TRBJ2-1,-,TRBD2,CASSPRLAGPYNEQFF,TGTGCCAGCAGCCCAAGACTAGCGGGGCCCTACAATGAGCAGTTCTTC
TRBV19,TRBJ1-5,-,TRBD1,CASSINRGGQPQHF,TGTGCCAGTAGTATAAACAGGGGCGGACAGCCCCAGCATTTT
TRBV7-3,TRBJ1-4,-,-,CASSLEHKLFF,TGTGCCAGCAGCTTGGAGCATAAACTGTTTTTT
TRBV9,TRBJ2-1,-,-,CASSVVTYEQFF,TGTGCCAGCAGCGTAGTGACATATGAGCAGTTCTTC
TRBV7-2,TRBJ2-7,once,TRBD2,CASSTGLAVTREQYF,TGTGCCAGCAGCACGGGACTAGCGGTCACGAGGGAGCAGTACTTC
TRBV6-5,TRBJ2-1,-,TRBD2,CASRYDSGINNEQFF,TGTGCCAGCCGCTACGACAGCGGGATCAACAATGAGCAGTTCTTC
TRBV5-1,TRBJ1-2,-,TRBD1,CASRPGTGSYGYTF,TGCGCCAGCAGGCCGGGGACAGGGAGCTATGGCTACACCTTC
TRBV5-1,TRBJ1-2,many,-,CASSLTDYGYTF,TGCGCCAGCAGCTTGACAGACTATGGCTACACCTTC
TRBV19,TRBJ2-5,-,-,CASSTGVGETQYF,TGTGCCAGTAGCACGGGAGTTGGAGAGACCCAGTACTTC